Given below is one TCR beta chain in context. These data belong to a study of PD-L1 blockade in urothelial cancer. The overall study: Each participant's history included 0 to 3 prior chemotherapy regimens.

A total of 1 to 8 samples per patient were collected pretreatment and on-treatment. The germline CDR1 and CDR2 sequences are GTSNPN and SVGIG (reference sequence). The CDR3 length is 12 residues. The V end lost 6 bases, the J end lost 4 bases, and 7 bases lay between the germline ends. Sequencing was performed with immunoSEQ multiplex PCR; in TCRdb, only in-frame clones are kept and a portion is missing. In the table there are about 40,000 clones, over 70% of which are singletons. Sequencing used PBMCs, obtained around atezolizumab (anti-PD-L1) treatment. This clonotype was obtained from a man aged 55 to 70 with urothelial cancer. V usage is TRBV30 and J usage is TRBJ1-6; D unresolved. The DNA of the CDR3 is TGTGCCTGCCGGGAGTATAATTCACCCCTCCACTTT. Protein product: CACREYNSPLHF.